This T cell receptor (beta chain) derives from a study of blood T cell repertoires in COVID-19. About the research overall: Researchers got acute and convalescent COVID-19 samples from the United States, Italy and Spain. PBMCs, B-cell-depleted T cells, or T cells were the source of the cDNA or gDNA that made up the material.

The sample holds one count of this clone. Germline V gene data show CDR1 as SNHLY and CDR2 as FYNNEI. V lost 7 bases to trimming and J lost 7 bases; unmatched junction nucleotides: 7. CDR3 length: 15 amino acids. Original data processing: Estimation of nucleated cell counts relied on the amplification of reference gene primers. Measured with immunoSEQ multiplex PCR; TCRdb has only the in-frame clones, and not every one. Clonal size and the V and J genes are those of that table, whereas D and trimming came from the DNA. Among over 150,000 clones, under 80% were seen once, and the ten largest hold around 12%.

The chain employs TRBV2 and TRBJ2-1; 13 bases line up with TRBD2. This sequence originates from a woman between 45 and 60 years old with acute or convalescent COVID-19. The sequenced sample was peripheral blood. The CDR3 bases are TGTGCCAGCACTATACTAGCGGGGGGGCCTAATGAGCAGTTCTTC. Translated, it gives CASTILAGGPNEQFF.